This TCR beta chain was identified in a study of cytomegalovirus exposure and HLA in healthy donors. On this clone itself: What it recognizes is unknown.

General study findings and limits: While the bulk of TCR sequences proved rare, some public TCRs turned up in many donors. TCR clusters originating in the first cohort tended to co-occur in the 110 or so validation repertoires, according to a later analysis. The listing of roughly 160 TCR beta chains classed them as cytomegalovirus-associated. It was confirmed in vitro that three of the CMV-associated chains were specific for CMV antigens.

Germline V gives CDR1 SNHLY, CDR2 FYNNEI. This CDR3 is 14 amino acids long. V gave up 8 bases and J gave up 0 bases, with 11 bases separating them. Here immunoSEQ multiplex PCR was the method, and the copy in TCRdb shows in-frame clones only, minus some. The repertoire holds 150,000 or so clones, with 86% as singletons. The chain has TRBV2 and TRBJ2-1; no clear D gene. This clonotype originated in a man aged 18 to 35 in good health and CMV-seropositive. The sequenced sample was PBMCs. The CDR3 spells CASPRSFSYNEQFF. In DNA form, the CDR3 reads TGTGCCAGCCCCCGTTCCTTCTCCTACAATGAGCAGTTCTTC.